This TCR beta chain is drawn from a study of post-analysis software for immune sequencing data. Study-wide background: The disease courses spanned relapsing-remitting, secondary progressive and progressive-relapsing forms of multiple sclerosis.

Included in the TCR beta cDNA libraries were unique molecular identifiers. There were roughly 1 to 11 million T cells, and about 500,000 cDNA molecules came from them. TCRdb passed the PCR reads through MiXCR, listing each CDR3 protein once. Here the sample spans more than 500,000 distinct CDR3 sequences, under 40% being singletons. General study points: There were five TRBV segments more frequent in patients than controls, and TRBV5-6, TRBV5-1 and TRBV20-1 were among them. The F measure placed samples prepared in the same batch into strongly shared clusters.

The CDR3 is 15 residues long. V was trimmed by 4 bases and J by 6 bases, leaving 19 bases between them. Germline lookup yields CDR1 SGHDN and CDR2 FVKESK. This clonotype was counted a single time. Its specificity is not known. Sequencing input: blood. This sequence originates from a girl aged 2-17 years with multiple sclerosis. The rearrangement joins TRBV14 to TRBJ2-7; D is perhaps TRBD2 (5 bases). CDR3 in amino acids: CASSPRSPSGSEQYF. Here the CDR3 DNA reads TGTGCCAGCAGCCCCCGAAGCCCCAGCGGAAGCGAGCAGTACTTC.